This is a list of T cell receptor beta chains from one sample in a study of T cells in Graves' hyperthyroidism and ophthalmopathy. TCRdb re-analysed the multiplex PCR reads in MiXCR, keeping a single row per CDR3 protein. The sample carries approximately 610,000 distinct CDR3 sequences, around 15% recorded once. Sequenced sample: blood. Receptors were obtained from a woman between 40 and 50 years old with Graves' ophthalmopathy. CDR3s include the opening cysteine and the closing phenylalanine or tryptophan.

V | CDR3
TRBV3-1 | CASSQGDSPQQYF
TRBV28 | CASTTRAQTGTQYF
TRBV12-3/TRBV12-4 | CASSPQVMNQPQHF
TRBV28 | CASRLSEYSNQPQHF
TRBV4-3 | CAGGRELQETQCF
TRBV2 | CASSTPPGTSDYEQYF
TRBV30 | CAWDGTGSGYTF
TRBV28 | CASKALDGAYEQYF
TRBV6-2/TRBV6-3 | CASRSGGLRANWNTEAFF
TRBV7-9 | CASSLGGQGWWETQYF
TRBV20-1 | CSAPKTGSDQPQHF
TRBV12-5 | CASGLVQGDQPQHF
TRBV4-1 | CASSQDAHFAAVVSEQFF
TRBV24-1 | CATSDEASESLETQYF
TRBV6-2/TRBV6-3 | CASRMGLAGGPKTQYF
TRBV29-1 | CSARTGVNYEQYF
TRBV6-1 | CASSEFFRNSYEQYF
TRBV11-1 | CASSEQTGHSNQPQHF
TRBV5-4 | CASTNGSNHPEAFF
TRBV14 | CASSRTVTGAYNEQFF
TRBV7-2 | CASSLVGQVSYEQYF
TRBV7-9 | CASSSLGRGLTEAFF
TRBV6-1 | CASRRDTGNTIYF
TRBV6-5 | CASIPSPGLAGQETQYF
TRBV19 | CASGSGLQATQYF
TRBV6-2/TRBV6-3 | CASSYTHSGIGNEQFF
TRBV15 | CATSRDEGVGANVLTF
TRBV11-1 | CASRLGGFDTGELFF
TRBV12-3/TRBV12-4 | CASSSPGLNEQYF
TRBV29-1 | CSVGDKVQYF
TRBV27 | CASSPDSFGELFF
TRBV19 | CASSFLAVGTDTQYF